This T cell receptor beta chain was documented in a study of Ad26.COV2.S vaccination and SARS-CoV-2 variants. Overall study results and limits: TCR breadth and depth estimates may have understated total T cell responses.

Treatment here: about 20 received Ad26.COV2.S at low or high dose, single or two shots; a few received placebo; per-sample allocation not given. Sampling happened 63 days after the first vaccine or placebo injection. An 18-55-year-old adult in Boston served as donor. Trimming removed 4 bases at V and 2 bases at J, with 15 bases between. This CDR3 has 15 amino acids. Germline assignment: CDR1 LGHDT and CDR2 YNNKEL (reference sequence). Measured with immunoSEQ multiplex PCR; TCRdb has only the in-frame clones, and not every one. The sample lists some 400,000 clones, around 89% occurring once. As to this clone: The antigen remains undetermined.

Sample: peripheral blood, taken in a trial of Ad26.COV2.S vaccine versus placebo. This chain connects TRBV3-1 (or the pseudogene TRBV3-2) to TRBJ2-7; D might be TRBD1 (6 bases). The TCR was taken from a person aged 18-60 years who received the Ad26.COV2.S COVID-19 vaccine or a placebo. The CDR3 loop reads CASSPTGFSAYEQYF. The DNA for the CDR3 is TGTGCCAGCAGCCCCACAGGGTTTTCAGCCTACGAGCAGTACTTC.